A single T cell receptor (beta chain) is shown here with its context. This clonotype was observed a handful of times. The target of this receptor is not known. Per-base quality was not reported, and no clone a single base away is much larger than it. The CDR3 starts with the cysteine, ends with the phenylalanine, and has 16 residues. Only the CDR3 DNA stays, 48 bases, in frame from base 1. As encoded in the germline V gene, CDR1 is MNHNS while CDR2 is SASEGT. V sheds 6 bases and J sheds 0 bases, leaving 12 bases between their ends. The data originate from a study of regulatory T cells in long-lasting Graves disease (dated by TCRdb to the early 2020s). Background for the entire study: Patients with newly diagnosed Graves' disease had been on antithyroid drugs for under 3 months. A total of 33 samples underwent TCR sequencing, from roughly 13 patients with persistent Graves' disease and approximately 20 patients with newly diagnosed Graves' disease. The study took place in China and was registered as a clinical trial. This study used TCR sequencing and RNA sequencing of peripheral blood to compare persistent Graves' disease patients against newly diagnosed Graves' disease patients. The full study reports these points: TRBV28, TRBJ1-2 and TRBJ2-5 were preferentially used in persistent disease, while TRBV20-1 and TRBJ2-1 were favored in newly diagnosed disease. As a limitation, the authors acknowledged that the small sample size may reduce accuracy. The study examined only peripheral blood because the primary lesion, thyroid tissue, could not be accessed. Compared with newly diagnosed patients, patients with persistent Graves' disease had lower TCR Shannon entropy and fewer highly expanded clones, which suggests clonal expansion. Only the TCR beta chain was sequenced and analyzed. More public clonotypes were shared among persistent patients (approximately 3,000) than among newly diagnosed patients (roughly 1,000).

Reading the label with the study, this specimen's time point is: newly diagnosed GD, antithyroid drugs for less than 3 months. RNA was extracted from PBMCs in TRIzol for both TCR sequencing and RNA sequencing. The diagnosis of Graves' disease was made according to American Thyroid Association guidelines. Patients were recruited from an endocrinology department in Xi'an, China. Each patient gave 8.5 to 9.5 milliliters of peripheral blood, collected in an EDTA anticoagulant tube. Ficoll Paque Plus density gradient separation was used to isolate PBMCs, and no further T cell sorting was done. An Agilent 2100 Bioanalyzer and agarose gel were used to check RNA quality, while a NanoDrop 2000 measured RNA concentration. Libraries were made using multiplex PCR. The sequencer was an Illumina HiSeq 4000. To build TCR beta libraries, CDR3 regions were amplified by Arm-PCR using iRepertoire HTBI primers. Before sequencing, the PCR products went through gel purification. As for the original processing: A total of 62 TRBV and 14 TRBJ segments were identified across samples and were used for gene usage analysis of CDR3 amino acid clonotypes. Filtered high-quality paired reads were merged into contigs using COPE and FqMerger. BLAST was used to align contigs to IMGT TRBV, TRBD and TRBJ reference genes, with CDR3 defined following IMGT. Clonotypes above 0.1% frequency were classified as highly expanded clones. Shannon entropy was used to measure repertoire diversity, and the Gini coefficient was used to measure V-J evenness. Public clonotypes were defined as clonotypes shared by more than one individual. In-frame beta chains were kept once TCRdb had trimmed the public reads at Q25 with fastp and called clones with MiXCR. Records with the same CDR3 protein are collapsed into one entry carrying the most frequent genes and DNA. The V and J calls follow TCRdb's processing rather than the paper's. Here the sample has hundreds of thousands of distinct CDR3 sequences; 15% to 20% occur a single time. 15% to 20% of the sample rests with the top ten.

The data also belong to a second study, concerning T cells in Graves' hyperthyroidism and ophthalmopathy. As the second study states: Stable Graves' hyperthyroidism was defined as the absence of progression to ophthalmopathy over 18 months of follow-up. Hyperthyroidism patients were aged 18 to 65 years and newly diagnosed, with disease duration of less than 2 months. The study excluded patients with uncontrolled infections, other autoimmune diseases, pregnancy or lactation. Diagnoses were based on clinical symptoms, serum thyroxine and TRAb, thyroid ultrasound and orbital computed tomography. For the first round of RT-PCR on the TCR CDR3, the HTBI primer set was used together with the Qiagen OneStep RT-PCR kit. Most expanded thyroid clonotypes (frequency above 0.001) were also found in blood, which suggests that blood repertoires may mirror thyroid immune responses. In cross-validation, a model built on a 13 V-J signature told ophthalmopathy apart from stable hyperthyroidism with 85% to 90% sensitivity and about 81% specificity, and in testing the same model reached 80%/75%. During validation, the model predicted progression to ophthalmopathy a median of about 5.9 months ahead of onset, with around 71% sensitivity and less than 85% specificity. To identify TCR V-J signatures that set the groups apart, the researchers used a discovery cohort of 90 to 100 patients, made up of roughly 45 with Graves' ophthalmopathy and 55 to 65 with stable Graves' hyperthyroidism. Prospective prediction of ophthalmopathy was tested in an independent validation cohort of approximately 18 hyperthyroidism patients and 17 patients who later progressed to ophthalmopathy. The 100 or so discovery patients were randomly divided into training and test sets at a 7:3 ratio. The study also compared thyroid tissue and blood T-cell repertoires from a handful of Graves' hyperthyroidism patients. Once sampling was done, hyperthyroidism patients were given methimazole at a starting dose of 30 mg daily, whereas ophthalmopathy patients were given high-dose intravenous methylprednisolone. Libraries were constructed in a second round of multiplex PCR, after which size selection and purification were performed. Libraries were sequenced paired-end with 100 bp reads on an Illumina HiSeq2000. SOAPnuke was used to process the raw data, throwing out any read that contained adapters or uncalled bases, had a mean Phred below 15, or lacked an exact constant-primer or identifier match. High-quality paired reads were merged using COPE v1.2.5, and each unique nucleotide sequence was defined as a clonotype. Clonotypes were aligned to IMGT TRBV, TRBD and TRBJ reference segments using MiTCR v1.1. The analysis included only V-J combinations with a frequency above 0.0001, which together covered 99% to 99.2% of the repertoires. A TCS score was defined as the ratio between F50 (clonal expansion) and ExV (chaos), using BLOSUM62-based TCRdist between CDR3 peptides within each V-J. Welch's t-statistics and random forest reduced fewer than 600 V-J features to 13, which were used in a naive Bayes classifier (R e1071). No statistical method was used to set the sample size in advance, and investigators knew the group allocation. TCR Vbeta CDR3 sequencing of roughly 140 peripheral blood samples (fewer than 45 ophthalmopathy, 75 hyperthyroidism and approximately 17 progressor patients) is reported in the paper.

The clonotype comes from a woman in her 30s with Graves disease. Donor details come from another sample of the same person, matched by shared clones. The V gene is TRBV6-1 and the J gene is TRBJ2-6; the D gene is perhaps TRBD1 or TRBD2, each of them matching over 5 bases. The sample in question was peripheral blood mononuclear cells (PBMCs), obtained at new diagnosis, from a patient treated with antithyroid drugs. The CDR3 amino acid sequence is: CASRRDGGSGANVLTF. The DNA sequence reads TGTGCCAGCAGACGGGACGGCGGCTCTGGGGCCAACGTCCTGACTTTC.